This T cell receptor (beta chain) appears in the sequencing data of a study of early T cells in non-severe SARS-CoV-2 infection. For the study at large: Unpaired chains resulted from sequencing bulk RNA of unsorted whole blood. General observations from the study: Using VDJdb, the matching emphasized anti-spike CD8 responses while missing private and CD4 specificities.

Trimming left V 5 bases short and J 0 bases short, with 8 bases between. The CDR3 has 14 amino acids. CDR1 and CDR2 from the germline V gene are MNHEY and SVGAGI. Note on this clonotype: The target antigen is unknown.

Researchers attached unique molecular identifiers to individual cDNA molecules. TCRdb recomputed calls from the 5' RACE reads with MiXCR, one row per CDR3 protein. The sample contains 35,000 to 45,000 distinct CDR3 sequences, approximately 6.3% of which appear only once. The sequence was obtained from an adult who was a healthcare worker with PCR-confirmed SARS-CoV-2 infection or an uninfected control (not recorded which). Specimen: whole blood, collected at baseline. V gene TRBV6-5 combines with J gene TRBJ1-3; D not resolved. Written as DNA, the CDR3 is TGTGCCAGCAGTCGTACAGTCTCTGGAAACACCATATATTTT. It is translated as CASSRTVSGNTIYF.